The rows below give T cell receptor beta chains drawn from one sample of a study of OX40 agonist ivuxolimab in advanced cancers. Only in-frame clones appear in the TCRdb table, and some are missing; sequencing was by immunoSEQ multiplex PCR. The sample gives just under 100,000 clones, roughly 94% of which show up once; approximately 0.18% is in the top ten. The source material was CD4+ or CD8+ T cells sorted from blood, sampled in a trial of the OX40 agonist ivuxolimab. These receptors were obtained from an adult with an advanced solid tumor such as melanoma, head and neck, liver or kidney cancer. The CDR3 runs from the conserved cysteine through the conserved F or W. Each record gives: J gene, clone size, D gene, V gene, CDR3 DNA, CDR3 protein. The D gene is left open where the match is weak. Clone size is shown for a subset of rows, as once, few, many or a class of expanded clone.

J gene: TRBJ1-2; clone size: -; D gene: -; V gene: TRBV28; CDR3 DNA: TGTGCCAGCAGTCATATGGGAGGGGACTATGGCTACACCTTC; CDR3 protein: CASSHMGGDYGYTF
J gene: TRBJ2-3; clone size: once; D gene: TRBD1; V gene: TRBV5-6; CDR3 DNA: TGTGCCAGCAGCTCGATAACAGGGGGAGATACGCAGTATTTT; CDR3 protein: CASSSITGGDTQYF
J gene: TRBJ2-7; clone size: -; D gene: -; V gene: TRBV15; CDR3 DNA: TGTGCCACCAGCGCCCGGGACGTCGGATCCTACGAGCAGTACTTC; CDR3 protein: CATSARDVGSYEQYF
J gene: TRBJ1-5; clone size: -; D gene: TRBD1; V gene: TRBV7-2; CDR3 DNA: TGTGCCAGCAGCTTAAAACCGGGACAGTATAGCAATCAACCCCAGCATTTT; CDR3 protein: CASSLKPGQYSNQPQHF
J gene: TRBJ1-2; clone size: -; D gene: TRBD1; V gene: TRBV12-5; CDR3 DNA: TGTGCTAGTGGTGCCCCTTCGGCCTCCGGGACAGGGGATGGCTACACCTTC; CDR3 protein: CASGAPSASGTGDGYTF
J gene: TRBJ2-7; clone size: -; D gene: -; V gene: TRBV11-2; CDR3 DNA: TGTGCCAGCAGCTTACAGGGCCTCTCCTACGAGCAGTACTTC; CDR3 protein: CASSLQGLSYEQYF
J gene: TRBJ2-5; clone size: -; D gene: TRBD1; V gene: TRBV11-2; CDR3 DNA: TGTGCCAGCCTTGGACAGGGGCAAGAGACCCAGTACTTC; CDR3 protein: CASLGQGQETQYF
J gene: TRBJ2-3; clone size: -; D gene: -; V gene: TRBV7-7; CDR3 DNA: TGTGCTAGCAGCCGACTATTCGCAGATACGCAGTATTTT; CDR3 protein: CASSRLFADTQYF
J gene: TRBJ2-1; clone size: once; D gene: -; V gene: TRBV30; CDR3 DNA: TGTGCCTGGAGGCCGCTAGGGGGTCCCTCCTACAATGAGCAGTTCTTC; CDR3 protein: CAWRPLGGPSYNEQFF
J gene: TRBJ1-5; clone size: -; D gene: TRBD1; V gene: TRBV25-1; CDR3 DNA: TGTGCCAGCAGGGGACAGGGGGCGGGTCAGCCCCAGCATTTT; CDR3 protein: CASRGQGAGQPQHF
J gene: TRBJ1-1; clone size: -; D gene: TRBD1; V gene: TRBV7-9; CDR3 DNA: TGTGCCAGCAGCATAACCGGGACAGGGGACACTGAAGCTTTCTTT; CDR3 protein: CASSITGTGDTEAFF
J gene: TRBJ2-1; clone size: -; D gene: TRBD1; V gene: TRBV29-1; CDR3 DNA: TGCAGCGTTAGGCGGGACAGGGAGTGGGGTGAGCAGTTCTTC; CDR3 protein: CSVRRDREWGEQFF
J gene: TRBJ2-3; clone size: -; D gene: -; V gene: TRBV5-1; CDR3 DNA: TGCGCCAGCAGCCCTGGAGGCACAGATACGCAGTATTTT; CDR3 protein: CASSPGGTDTQYF
J gene: TRBJ1-1; clone size: -; D gene: TRBD1; V gene: TRBV28; CDR3 DNA: TGTGCCAGCAGTTCCGGGACAGGGAGTCCCAACACTGAAGCTTTCTTT; CDR3 protein: CASSSGTGSPNTEAFF
J gene: TRBJ1-1; clone size: -; D gene: -; V gene: TRBV5-4; CDR3 DNA: TGTGCCAGCAGCGCGGGACCGACTGAAGCTTTCTTT; CDR3 protein: CASSAGPTEAFF
J gene: TRBJ1-4; clone size: -; D gene: TRBD1; V gene: TRBV6-5; CDR3 DNA: TGTGCCAGTCAGGGGGGTTATAATGAAAAACTGTTTTTT; CDR3 protein: CASQGGYNEKLFF
J gene: TRBJ1-1; clone size: few; D gene: -; V gene: TRBV10-1; CDR3 DNA: TGCGCCAGCAGTGTACAGAAGAACACTGAAGCTTTCTTT; CDR3 protein: CASSVQKNTEAFF
J gene: TRBJ1-5; clone size: -; D gene: -; V gene: TRBV19; CDR3 DNA: TGTACCAGTAAAAGACAGACAAACAATCAGCCCCAGCATTTT; CDR3 protein: CTSKRQTNNQPQHF
J gene: TRBJ1-5; clone size: -; D gene: -; V gene: TRBV19; CDR3 DNA: TGTGCCAGTAGTACTAGATATTTTGGGGGGCAGGGGCAGCCCCAGCATTTT; CDR3 protein: CASSTRYFGGQGQPQHF
J gene: TRBJ2-5; clone size: -; D gene: -; V gene: TRBV18; CDR3 DNA: TGTGCCAGCTCACCACGGGGTAGCTTGGAGACCCAGTACTTC; CDR3 protein: CASSPRGSLETQYF
J gene: TRBJ1-4; clone size: -; D gene: TRBD1; V gene: TRBV5-5; CDR3 DNA: TGTGCCAGCAGCTTGAAGGGGGCACGGGAAGAAAAACTGTTTTTT; CDR3 protein: CASSLKGAREEKLFF
J gene: TRBJ1-2; clone size: -; D gene: -; V gene: TRBV9; CDR3 DNA: TGTGCCAGCAGCCCCTCGACGGGACCTTATGGCTACACCTTC; CDR3 protein: CASSPSTGPYGYTF
J gene: TRBJ2-5; clone size: -; D gene: -; V gene: TRBV6-5; CDR3 DNA: TGTGCCAGCAACAGACTAGGACCGAAAGAGACCCAGTACTTC; CDR3 protein: CASNRLGPKETQYF
J gene: TRBJ1-2; clone size: -; D gene: -; V gene: TRBV2; CDR3 DNA: TGTGCCAGCAACCCGGTATTGTCTGGCTACACCTTC; CDR3 protein: CASNPVLSGYTF
J gene: TRBJ2-3; clone size: -; D gene: -; V gene: TRBV7-3; CDR3 DNA: TGTGCCAGCAGCTTAACAGGGGGCACAGATACGCAGTATTTT; CDR3 protein: CASSLTGGTDTQYF
J gene: TRBJ2-2; clone size: -; D gene: -; V gene: TRBV7-2; CDR3 DNA: TGTGCCAGCAGCTTAGTTGCAGGTCCCACCGGGGAGCTGTTTTTT; CDR3 protein: CASSLVAGPTGELFF
J gene: TRBJ1-1; clone size: -; D gene: -; V gene: TRBV7-2; CDR3 DNA: TGTGCCAGCAGCTCCTACAGGGTCATGAACACTGAAGCTTTCTTT; CDR3 protein: CASSSYRVMNTEAFF
J gene: TRBJ2-6; clone size: -; D gene: -; V gene: TRBV15; CDR3 DNA: TGTGCCACCTCCGGGGGACACGCTGGGGCCAACGTCCTGACTTTC; CDR3 protein: CATSGGHAGANVLTF
J gene: TRBJ2-7; clone size: -; D gene: -; V gene: TRBV6-5; CDR3 DNA: TGTGCCGTCCTCACAGAGAGCTCCTACGAGCAGTACTTC; CDR3 protein: CAVLTESSYEQYF
J gene: TRBJ1-2; clone size: -; D gene: -; V gene: TRBV18; CDR3 DNA: TGTGCCAGCTCGAGGGGCGCCGGCTATGGCTACACCTTC; CDR3 protein: CASSRGAGYGYTF
J gene: TRBJ1-2; clone size: once; D gene: -; V gene: TRBV6-1; CDR3 DNA: TGTGCCAGCAGTGAGAGGGACGGGATCTATGGCTACACCTTC; CDR3 protein: CASSERDGIYGYTF
J gene: TRBJ1-3; clone size: -; D gene: -; V gene: TRBV6-5; CDR3 DNA: TGTGCCAGCAGTCCGAGGGGAAATGGAAACACCATATATTTT; CDR3 protein: CASSPRGNGNTIYF
J gene: TRBJ1-2; clone size: -; D gene: -; V gene: TRBV27; CDR3 DNA: TGTGCCACCTACCGGGGAGGTGGGGTTGGAAGTGGCTACACCTTC; CDR3 protein: CATYRGGGVGSGYTF
J gene: TRBJ1-3; clone size: -; D gene: TRBD1; V gene: TRBV29-1; CDR3 DNA: TGCAGCGCCCGCCCAGGGGGCGGAAACACCATATATTTT; CDR3 protein: CSARPGGGNTIYF
J gene: TRBJ2-3; clone size: once; D gene: TRBD2; V gene: TRBV25-1; CDR3 DNA: TGTGCCAGCAGTGAAAGGGCTAGCGGGAAGGTGGATACGCAGTATTTT; CDR3 protein: CASSERASGKVDTQYF
J gene: TRBJ2-1; clone size: -; D gene: -; V gene: TRBV7-2; CDR3 DNA: TGTGCCAGCAGCTCAGGCCCCACAAACAATGAGCAGTTCTTC; CDR3 protein: CASSSGPTNNEQFF
J gene: TRBJ2-3; clone size: -; D gene: -; V gene: TRBV9; CDR3 DNA: TGTGCCAGCAGCGTAGACTACCCCACAGATACGCAGTATTTT; CDR3 protein: CASSVDYPTDTQYF
J gene: TRBJ2-2; clone size: -; D gene: -; V gene: TRBV4-3; CDR3 DNA: TGCGCCAGCAGCCAAGATTCGGCGGCAGGGATCGCCGGGGAGCTGTTTTTT; CDR3 protein: CASSQDSAAGIAGELFF
J gene: TRBJ1-1; clone size: -; D gene: -; V gene: TRBV5-6; CDR3 DNA: TGTGCCAGCAGCTTGGGCGGACCTTGGGAAGCTTTCTTT; CDR3 protein: CASSLGGPWEAFF
J gene: TRBJ2-2; clone size: -; D gene: -; V gene: TRBV7-9; CDR3 DNA: TGTGCCAGCAGCTCCCCCGGACCGAACACCGGGGAGCTGTTTTTT; CDR3 protein: CASSSPGPNTGELFF
J gene: TRBJ2-3; clone size: -; D gene: TRBD1; V gene: TRBV6-5; CDR3 DNA: TGTGCCAGCAGTTCACCGGGACAGTGGGCGGATACGCAGTATTTT; CDR3 protein: CASSSPGQWADTQYF
J gene: TRBJ1-2; clone size: -; D gene: TRBD1; V gene: TRBV5-1; CDR3 DNA: TGCGCCAGCAGCCCAGGGGGCGTGGGGTCCCCTTATGGCTACACCTTC; CDR3 protein: CASSPGGVGSPYGYTF
J gene: TRBJ1-5; clone size: -; D gene: -; V gene: TRBV5-6; CDR3 DNA: TGTGCCAGCAGCTTCGGATCGGTGAGCAATCAGCCCCAGCATTTT; CDR3 protein: CASSFGSVSNQPQHF
J gene: TRBJ2-7; clone size: -; D gene: -; V gene: TRBV5-1; CDR3 DNA: TGCGCCAGCAGCCCCGTGGGGGGCTCCTACGAGCAGTACTTC; CDR3 protein: CASSPVGGSYEQYF
J gene: TRBJ1-4; clone size: -; D gene: -; V gene: TRBV6-5; CDR3 DNA: TGTGCCAGCAGTTCACCGGGCTCCCGCGCGGTGTTTTTT; CDR3 protein: CASSSPGSRAVFF
J gene: TRBJ1-4; clone size: -; D gene: -; V gene: TRBV9; CDR3 DNA: TGTGCCAGCAGCGTTACCGGGACCCCTTCGGGTCTGTTTTTT; CDR3 protein: CASSVTGTPSGLFF
J gene: TRBJ1-2; clone size: -; D gene: TRBD1; V gene: TRBV18; CDR3 DNA: TGTGCCAGCTCACCGGAGCCGGGACAGGGACTCTATGGCTACACCTTC; CDR3 protein: CASSPEPGQGLYGYTF
J gene: TRBJ2-1; clone size: -; D gene: -; V gene: TRBV15; CDR3 DNA: TGTGCCACCAGCAGAGATATACGTCAATCCAGAGGTAGGATCCCCTACAATGAGCAGTTCTTC; CDR3 protein: CATSRDIRQSRGRIPYNEQFF